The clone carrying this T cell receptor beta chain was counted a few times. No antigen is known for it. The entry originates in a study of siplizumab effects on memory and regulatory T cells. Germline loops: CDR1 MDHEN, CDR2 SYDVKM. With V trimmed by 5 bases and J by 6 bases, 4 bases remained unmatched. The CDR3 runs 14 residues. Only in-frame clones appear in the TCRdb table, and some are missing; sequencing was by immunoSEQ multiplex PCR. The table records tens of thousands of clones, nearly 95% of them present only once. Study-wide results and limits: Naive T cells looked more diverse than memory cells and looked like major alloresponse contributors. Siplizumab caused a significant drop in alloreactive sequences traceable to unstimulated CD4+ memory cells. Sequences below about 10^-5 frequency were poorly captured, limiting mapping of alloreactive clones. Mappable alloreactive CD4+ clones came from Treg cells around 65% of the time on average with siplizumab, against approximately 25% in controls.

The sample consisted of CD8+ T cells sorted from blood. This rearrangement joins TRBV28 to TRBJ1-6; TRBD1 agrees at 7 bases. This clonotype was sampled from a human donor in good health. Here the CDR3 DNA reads TGTGCCAGCAGTCTGAGACAGGGTAATTCACCCCTCCACTTT. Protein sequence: CASSLRQGNSPLHF. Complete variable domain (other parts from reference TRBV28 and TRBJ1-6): DVKVTQSSRYLVKRTGEKVFLECVQDMDHENMFWYRQDPGLGLRLIYFSYDVKMKEKGDIPEGYSVSREKKERFSLILESASTNQTSMYLCASSLRQGNSPLHFGNGTRLTVT.